This record concerns one TCR beta chain sequence. The CDR3 has 13 residues. The germline V gene encodes CDR1 SGHRS and CDR2 YFSETQ. Trimming took off 4 bases at V and 8 bases at J, with 15 bases between the two ends. This specimen comes from a study of blood T cell repertoires in COVID-19. Method: immunoSEQ multiplex PCR; TCRdb's copy keeps in-frame clones and lacks some. The sample lists about 75,000 clones, roughly 86% occurring once. This TCR was recovered from a woman aged 50 to 65 with acute or convalescent COVID-19. The rearrangement uses TRBV5-1 and TRBJ1-2, with a weak D call TRBD1 (6 bases). The sequenced sample was peripheral blood. The CDR3 nucleotides are TGCGCCAGCAGCAAGACAGGCCCGGACGGCTACACCTTC. Its protein is CASSKTGPDGYTF.